The 25 T cell receptor beta chains in this list originate from one sample, sequenced in a study of Ad26.COV2.S vaccination and SARS-CoV-2 variants. Sequenced by immunoSEQ multiplex PCR; TCRdb stores in-frame clones only, minus some. The table lists tens of thousands of clones, less than 85% of them singletons. Source: peripheral blood, taken after recovery from COVID-19. The receptors were sampled from a human donor who had recovered from COVID-19.

The chain employs TRBV5-1 and TRBJ2-7; TRBD1 is a possible D gene (5 bases). Germline V gives CDR1 SGHRS, CDR2 YFSETQ. The CDR3 loop spans 14 amino acids. V was clipped by 0 bases and J by 1 base, with 8 bases between them. The CDR3 nucleotides are TGCGCCAGCAGCTTGGACAGGCGGTCCTACGAGCAGTACTTC. Protein: CASSLDRRSYEQYF.

The V and J genes are TRBV3-1 (or the pseudogene TRBV3-2) and TRBJ2-7; no firm D call. Germline V gene lookup returns CDR1 LGHDT and CDR2 YNNKEL (reference sequence). The CDR3 has 13 residues. V was clipped by 2 bases and J by 3 bases, with 8 bases between them. The CDR3 nucleotides are TGTGCCAGCAGCCAACTTGACGGCTACGAGCAGTACTTC. The encoded protein is CASSQLDGYEQYF.

The V and J genes are TRBV29-1 and TRBJ1-3, with D possibly TRBD1 on 5 matching bases. CDR3 length: 13 residues. Trimming took 5 bases from V and 4 from J, leaving 12 bases between them. Germline CDR1 reads SQVTM; CDR2 reads ANQGSEA. CDR3 nucleotides: TGCAGCGTTCCTGTCGGGGCCGGAAACACCATATATTTT. Its translation is CSVPVGAGNTIYF. The full variable domain, with the rest looked up from reference TRBV29-1 and TRBJ1-3, is SAVISQKPSRDICQRGTSLTIQCQVDSQVTMMFWYRQQPGQSLTLIATANQGSEATYESGFVIDKFPISRPNLTFSTLTVSNMSPEDSSIYLCSVPVGAGNTIYFGEGSWLTVV.

V and J are TRBV27 and TRBJ2-1, with D tentatively TRBD1 (5 bases). In germline, CDR1 is MNHEY, CDR2 SMNVEV (reference sequence). V was shortened by 5 bases and J by 13 bases, with 18 bases between the two germline ends. This CDR3 region has 13 residues. The CDR3: CASSAGRGRQQFF. The CDR3 nucleotides are TGTGCCAGCAGTGCAGGTAGGGGTCGGCAACAGTTCTTC.

The chain uses TRBV20-1 and TRBJ2-3, with 12 bases that match TRBD2. The CDR3 contains 16 residues. Losses at the gene ends were 3 bases for V and 2 bases for J; bases not matched to a gene: 6. CDR1 and CDR2 from the germline V gene are DFQATT and SNEGSKA (reference sequence). The DNA of the CDR3 is TGCAGTGCTAGTCTCCCTAGCGGGAGGGCCACAGATACGCAGTATTTT. The encoded protein is CSASLPSGRATDTQYF.

Worth noting for this clone: The sample carries other DNA sequences with the same CDR3. The CDR3 loop is CASSLGAGANYGYTF. CDR3 sequence (DNA): TGTGCCAGCAGCTTAGGGGCAGGAGCTAACTATGGCTACACCTTC. This chain links TRBV7-9 with TRBJ1-2, with unresolved D. The CDR3 sequence is 15 residues long. CDR1 and CDR2 (germline): SEHNR, FQNEAQ (reference sequence). The V end was cut by 1 base, the J end by 0 bases, with 9 bases between.

This chain joins TRBV7-9 and TRBJ1-5, with a tentative D call TRBD1 (5 bases). Per germline, CDR1 SEHNR and CDR2 FQNEAQ (reference sequence). Deletions cut 0 bases from V and 11 bases from J, with 14 bases between. CDR3 length: 14 amino acids. The CDR3 protein is CASSLAGRNRAQHF. Written as DNA, the CDR3 is TGTGCCAGCAGCTTAGCGGGGCGGAATCGGGCCCAGCATTTT.

V and J are TRBV6-2 or TRBV6-3 and TRBJ1-6; TRBD1 is a possible D gene (6 bases). V lost 2 bases and J lost 6, with 17 bases in between. Germline V gives CDR1 MNHEY, CDR2 SVGEGT. CDR3 length equals 17 residues. CDR3 residues: CASSYPPDRKSNSPLHF. CDR3 bases: TGTGCCAGCAGTTACCCCCCGGACAGAAAAAGTAATTCACCCCTCCACTTT.

V gene TRBV5-4 combines with J gene TRBJ2-7; 12 bases are shared with TRBD2. Germline values: CDR1 SGHNT, CDR2 YYREEE (reference sequence). This CDR3 contains 14 residues. Trimming took 3 bases from V and 6 from J; bases not matched to a gene: 4. DNA for the CDR3: TGTGCCAGCAGCTCTCGACTAGCGGGAGTCGAGCAGTACTTC. Translating gives CASSSRLAGVEQYF.

The V and J genes are TRBV5-5 and TRBJ1-4; D call uncertain. CDR1 is SGHKS, CDR2 YYEKEE, per germline (reference sequence). Trimming took 2 bases from V and 7 from J, leaving 18 bases between them. The CDR3 totals 16 residues. CDR3 bases: TGTGCCAGCAGCTTAAGTACGGGGTCAGGTCGTGAAAAACTGTTTTTT. It is translated as CASSLSTGSGREKLFF.

This chain connects TRBV3-1 (or the pseudogene TRBV3-2) to TRBJ1-2; TRBD1 matches at 8 bases. Germline V gene data show CDR1 as LGHDT and CDR2 as YNNKEL (reference sequence). This CDR3 comprises 15 residues. V was pared by 4 bases and J by 7 bases, with 11 bases of the junction left unmatched. CDR3 region: CASSPKPGGASGYTF. CDR3 in DNA: TGTGCCAGCAGCCCCAAGCCAGGGGGCGCCTCTGGCTACACCTTC.

This clone showed up just a few times. The rearrangement links TRBV5-5 to TRBJ1-2, with D hard to call. This CDR3 region has 13 residues. CDR1 and CDR2 (germline): SGHKS, YYEKEE (reference sequence). V dropped 3 bases and J dropped 4 bases, with 10 bases sitting between them. For the CDR3, the DNA is TGTGCCAGCAGCTCCTATGACCGCTATGGCTACACCTTC. It encodes CASSSYDRYGYTF.

V gene TRBV10-3 combines with J gene TRBJ2-7; 9 nucleotides line up with TRBD1. Trimming took 6 bases from V and 6 from J; bases not matched to a gene: 9. The length of the CDR3 is 14 residues. CDR1 is ENHRY and CDR2 is SYGVKD in the germline V gene. In nucleotides, the CDR3 is TGTGCCATCAGGCCACCGGGACAGGGTCTCGAGCAGTACTTC. It yields the protein CAIRPPGQGLEQYF.

This sequence joins TRBV29-1 and TRBJ1-1; 10 bases are a match to TRBD1. Losses at the gene ends were 6 bases for V and 11 bases for J; bases not matched to a gene: 18. Germline V gene data show CDR1 as SQVTM and CDR2 as ANQGSEA. This CDR3 is built from 15 residues. The CDR3 nucleotides read TGCAGCGTCGAATCCCCCGACAGGGGGCGCGGGATTGCTTTCTTT. It translates to CSVESPDRGRGIAFF.

The chain has TRBV11-2 and TRBJ1-1, with D hard to call. CDR1 is SGHAT and CDR2 is FQNNGV in the germline V gene. Trimming cost V 2 bases and J 5 bases, with 15 bases left between them. The CDR3 extends over 15 amino acids. CDR3 protein: CASSLLRDERTEAFF. The CDR3 bases are TGTGCCAGCAGCTTATTACGGGATGAGAGGACTGAAGCTTTCTTT.

This clone appeared a few times. The chain combines TRBV18 with TRBJ2-3; D is ambiguous. This CDR3 spans 13 amino acids. Germline-derived CDR1 and CDR2 are KGHSH and LQKENI. V lost 1 base and J 2 bases, leaving 4 bases between the germline ends. CDR3 residues: CASSPRATDTQYF. DNA for the CDR3: TGTGCCAGCTCACCACGGGCCACAGATACGCAGTATTTT.

This clone was seen a few times. This chain joins TRBV2 and TRBJ1-3, with a possible D match to TRBD1 (5 bases). This CDR3 has 15 residues. V was cut by 7 bases and J by 3 bases, with 16 bases left in between. Germline V CDR1 and CDR2: SNHLY, FYNNEI. CDR3 coding DNA: TGTGCCAGCACCGATCCTCGGGGCTTTGGAAACACCATATATTTT. Amino acids: CASTDPRGFGNTIYF. The entire variable domain, with the rest obtained from reference TRBV2 and TRBJ1-3, is as follows: EPEVTQTPSHQVTQMGQEVILRCVPISNHLYFYWYRQILGQKVEFLVSFYNNEISEKSEIFDDQFSVERPDGSNFTLKIRSTKLEDSAMYFCASTDPRGFGNTIYFGEGSWLTVV.

The chain has TRBV4-1 and TRBJ2-7; TRBD1 or TRBD2 may be the D gene (5 bases each). Germline V lookup: CDR1 MGHRA, CDR2 YSYEKL. Between the trimmed V and J ends, which lost 0 bases and 0 bases, there was a span of 9 bases. The CDR3 is 15 amino acids. The CDR3 nucleotides are TGCGCCAGCAGCCAAGACTCCGGGACCTCCTACGAGCAGTACTTC. Protein sequence: CASSQDSGTSYEQYF.

The V and J genes are TRBV15 and TRBJ2-1, with 10 bases identical to TRBD2. This CDR3 is built from 15 residues. V dropped 9 bases and J dropped 5; count of bases not matched to a gene: 10. Germline CDR1 LNHNV, CDR2 YYDKDF (reference sequence). The CDR3 sequence is CATSPTGTSDNEQFF. Here the CDR3 DNA reads TGTGCCACGAGTCCAACTGGGACTAGCGACAATGAGCAGTTCTTC.

This clone was detected a few times. The rearrangement joins TRBV4-1 to TRBJ2-7; D might be TRBD2 (6 bases). The CDR3 length is 15 residues. Germline lookup yields CDR1 MGHRA and CDR2 YSYEKL. Trimming shortened V by 2 bases and J by 1 base, and 12 bases separated the two germline ends. The CDR3 region has the DNA TGCGCCAGCAGCCAATTAACCGGGACTTCCTACGAGCAGTACTTC. Residues: CASSQLTGTSYEQYF.

The CDR3 sequence is CASSLAGTLTEAFF. CDR3 nucleotide sequence: TGCGCCAGCAGCTTGGCCGGGACCCTCACTGAAGCTTTCTTT. The chain links TRBV5-1 to TRBJ1-1; the D gene is possibly TRBD1 (5 bases). CDR3 length: 14 residues. Germline V gene data show CDR1 as SGHRS and CDR2 as YFSETQ. V was trimmed by 0 bases and J by 4 bases, leaving 10 bases between them.

The chain couples TRBV5-1 to TRBJ2-7, with 7 positions matching TRBD1. V lost 7 bases and J lost 1; bases outside the gene matches: 8. The CDR3 is 14 amino acids. Germline lookup yields CDR1 SGHRS and CDR2 YFSETQ. As DNA, the CDR3 is TGCGCCAGCTCTGGGACAGCCCAATCCTACGAGCAGTACTTC. Its translation: CASSGTAQSYEQYF.

The chain has TRBV7-9 and TRBJ1-5; D not resolved. V was trimmed by 1 base and J by 5 bases, leaving 6 bases between them. Germline values: CDR1 SEHNR, CDR2 FQNEAQ (reference sequence). The CDR3 sequence is 13 residues long. The CDR3 loop is CASSLGADQPQHF. The DNA of the CDR3 is TGTGCCAGCAGCTTAGGGGCAGATCAGCCCCAGCATTTT.

The sample holds a few counts of this clone. DNA for the CDR3: TGTGCCAGCAAACCGAATGGGGGTCTTGGTGGCTACACCTTC. Its translation is CASKPNGGLGGYTF. V and J are TRBV28 and TRBJ1-2; tentative D call: TRBD1 (5 bases). Germline CDR1 and CDR2: MDHEN and SYDVKM. V lost 7 bases to trimming and J lost 7 bases, with 19 bases between them. This CDR3 region has 14 residues.

The chain uses TRBV12-3 or TRBV12-4 and TRBJ2-7; 7 bases are a match to TRBD2. The V segment lost 2 bases and the J segment 3 bases; nucleotides outside the gene matches: 1. The CDR3 loop spans 13 amino acids. In nucleotides, the CDR3 is TGTGCCAGCAGTTTACGGGGGGACTACGAGCAGTACTTC. This codes for CASSLRGDYEQYF.